This T cell receptor (beta chain) appears in the sequencing data of a study of T cells in localized non-small cell lung cancer. Germline lookup yields CDR1 SGHVS and CDR2 FNYEAQ. The CDR3 consists of 14 residues. V dropped 0 bases and J dropped 4 bases, with 7 bases sitting between them. General study findings and limits: Tumor showed lower T cell clonality than uninvolved adjacent lung, where it was highest.

Profiling relied on immunoSEQ multiplex PCR, and the TCRdb table lists in-frame clones only, not all of them. The sample gives approximately 22,000 clones, more than 85% of which show up once; about 20% is in the top ten. Comments on this clone: Its antigen is as yet unknown.

This chain uses TRBV7-6 with TRBJ1-5, with D possibly TRBD1 on 6 matching bases. The specimen was PBMCs, collected before any cancer treatment. This clonotype was sampled from a man between 40 and 70 years old with stage II squamous cell lung carcinoma. The CDR3 nucleotides read TGTGCCAGCAGCTTAGCAGGGGGTAATCAGCCCCAGCATTTT. This encodes CASSLAGGNQPQHF.